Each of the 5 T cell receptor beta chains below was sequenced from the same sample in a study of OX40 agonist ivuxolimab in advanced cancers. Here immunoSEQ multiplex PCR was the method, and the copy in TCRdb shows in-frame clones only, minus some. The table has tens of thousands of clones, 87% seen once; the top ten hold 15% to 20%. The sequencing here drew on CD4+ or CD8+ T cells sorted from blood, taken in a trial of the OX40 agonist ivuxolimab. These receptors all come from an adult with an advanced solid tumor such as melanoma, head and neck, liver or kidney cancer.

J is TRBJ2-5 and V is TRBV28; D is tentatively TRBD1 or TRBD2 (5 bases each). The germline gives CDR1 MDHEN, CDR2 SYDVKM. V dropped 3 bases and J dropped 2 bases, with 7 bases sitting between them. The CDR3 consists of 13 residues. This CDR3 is CASSFGGQETQYF. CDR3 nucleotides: TGTGCCAGCAGTTTTGGGGGTCAAGAGACCCAGTACTTC.

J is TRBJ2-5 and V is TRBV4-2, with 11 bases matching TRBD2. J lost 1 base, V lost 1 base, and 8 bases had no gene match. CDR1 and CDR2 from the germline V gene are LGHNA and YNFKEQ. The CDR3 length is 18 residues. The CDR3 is CASSQVSTSGGIQETQYF. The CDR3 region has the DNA TGTGCCAGCAGCCAAGTCTCCACTAGCGGGGGCATCCAAGAGACCCAGTACTTC.

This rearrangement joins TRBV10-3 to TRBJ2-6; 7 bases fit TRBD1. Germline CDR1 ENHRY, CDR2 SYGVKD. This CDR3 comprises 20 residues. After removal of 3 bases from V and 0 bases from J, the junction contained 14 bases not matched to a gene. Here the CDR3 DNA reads TGTGCCATCAGTGACCTAAGGACAGGTCTCGTTCGCTCTGGGGCCAACGTCCTGACTTTC. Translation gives CAISDLRTGLVRSGANVLTF.

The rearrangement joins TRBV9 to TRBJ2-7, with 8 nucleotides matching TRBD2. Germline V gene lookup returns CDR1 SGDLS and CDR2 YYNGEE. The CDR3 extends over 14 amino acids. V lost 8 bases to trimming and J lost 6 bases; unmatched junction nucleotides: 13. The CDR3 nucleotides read TGTGCCAGAGCAGGGCCGGGAGGGGCTGGCGAGCAGTACTTC. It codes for CARAGPGGAGEQYF. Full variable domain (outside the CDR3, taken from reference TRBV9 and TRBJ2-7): DSGVTQTPKHLITATGQRVTLRCSPRSGDLSVYWYQQSLDQGLQFLIQYYNGEERAKGNILERFSAQQFPDLHSELNLSSLELGDSALYFCARAGPGGAGEQYFGPGTRLTVT.

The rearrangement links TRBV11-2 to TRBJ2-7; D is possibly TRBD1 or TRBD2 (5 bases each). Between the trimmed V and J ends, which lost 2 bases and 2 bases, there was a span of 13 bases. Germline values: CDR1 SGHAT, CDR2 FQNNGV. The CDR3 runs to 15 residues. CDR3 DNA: TGTGCCAGCAGCTTAAAGCCGGGACCGACCTACGAGCAGTACTTC. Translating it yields CASSLKPGPTYEQYF.